The 10 T cell receptor beta chains reported below all come from one sample, sequenced in a study of T cell responses to AZD1222 COVID-19 vaccine. Assay: immunoSEQ multiplex PCR; the TCRdb copy retains only in-frame clones and omits some. The sample lists 110,000 to 150,000 clones, approximately 85% occurring once. The material was peripheral blood, obtained on day 0 of AZD1222 vaccination. The receptors shown here come from an adult in good health.

The chain uses TRBV7-9 and TRBJ2-4; D gene unclear. The CDR3 totals 14 residues. The V gene lost 4 bases and the J gene lost 0 bases, with 7 bases spanning the gap. CDR1 and CDR2 (germline): SEHNR, FQNEAQ (reference sequence). The CDR3 protein is CASSSGVAKNIQYF. The CDR3 coding sequence is TGTGCCAGCAGCTCCGGAGTAGCCAAAAACATTCAGTACTTC.

This clone was recorded only once. This sequence joins TRBV18 and TRBJ1-6; 7 positions agree with TRBD1. The trim removed 3 bases at V and 8 bases at J, leaving 7 bases unmatched. Germline CDR1 reads KGHSH; CDR2 reads LQKENI. The CDR3 is 15 amino acids. CDR3 sequence (DNA): TGTGCCAGCTCACCTATCGACAGGGCTGATTCACCCCTCCACTTT. Its translation is CASSPIDRADSPLHF. The whole variable domain, remainder taken from reference TRBV18 and TRBJ1-6, is NAGVMQNPRHLVRRRGQEARLRCSPMKGHSHVYWYRQLPEEGLKFMVYLQKENIIDESGMPKERFSAEFPKEGPSILRIQQVVRGDSAAYFCASSPIDRADSPLHFGNGTRLTVT.

The chain carries TRBV20-1 and TRBJ2-1; no firm D call. Trimming took 5 bases from V and 12 from J, leaving 11 bases between them. This CDR3 is built from 10 residues. The germline V gene has CDR1 DFQATT and CDR2 SNEGSKA (reference sequence). CDR3 region: CSALLRWQFF. The CDR3 DNA reads TGCAGTGCTCTCCTCCGGTGGCAGTTCTTC.

This clone was picked up one time. The chain joins TRBV2 to TRBJ2-5; unclear D gene. Germline values: CDR1 SNHLY, CDR2 FYNNEI. Trimming removed 7 bases from V and 1 base from J, with 13 bases in between. The CDR3 is made up of 14 amino acids. DNA of the CDR3: TGTGCCAGCACGGTCCTGTTCGCCCAAGAGACCCAGTACTTC. Residues: CASTVLFAQETQYF. The full variable domain, its missing parts supplied by reference TRBV2 and TRBJ2-5, is EPEVTQTPSHQVTQMGQEVILRCVPISNHLYFYWYRQILGQKVEFLVSFYNNEISEKSEIFDDQFSVERPDGSNFTLKIRSTKLEDSAMYFCASTVLFAQETQYFGPGTRLLVL.

V usage is TRBV11-2 and J usage is TRBJ2-5; 8 bases fit TRBD2. The CDR3 extends over 14 amino acids. The junction had 3 bases not matched to a gene; V was cut back by 1 base and J by 5 bases. The germline V gene has CDR1 SGHAT and CDR2 FQNNGV. CDR3 region: CASSLASGWETQYF. CDR3 DNA: TGTGCCAGCAGCTTAGCTAGCGGGTGGGAGACCCAGTACTTC.

The V gene is TRBV28, the J gene TRBJ2-1; D is tentatively TRBD1 or TRBD2 (7 bases each). The CDR3 is 17 amino acids. The ends were cut back, 3 bases at V and 4 bases at J, with 19 bases in the middle. Germline V CDR1 and CDR2: MDHEN, SYDVKM. The CDR3 coding sequence is TGTGCCAGCAGTTTCCCGAGCGGGACAGAATCTTACAATGAGCAGTTCTTC. This gives the protein CASSFPSGTESYNEQFF. Full variable domain (rest looked up from reference TRBV28 and TRBJ2-1): DVKVTQSSRYLVKRTGEKVFLECVQDMDHENMFWYRQDPGLGLRLIYFSYDVKMKEKGDIPEGYSVSREKKERFSLILESASTNQTSMYLCASSFPSGTESYNEQFFGPGTRLTVL.

This clone was detected a few times. The CDR3 DNA reads as TGCGCCAGCAGCTGGAGGGTCGGACAGGCATACGATTTCAATCAGCCCCAGCATTTT. This translates into CASSWRVGQAYDFNQPQHF. The chain links TRBV5-1 to TRBJ1-5, with TRBD1 matching 7 bases. Germline assignment: CDR1 SGHRS and CDR2 YFSETQ. V was clipped by 3 bases and J by 3 bases; unmatched bases: 18. The CDR3 is 19 residues long.

The rearrangement links TRBV4-1 to TRBJ1-3; D is ambiguous. Germline V lookup: CDR1 MGHRA, CDR2 YSYEKL. Trimming removed 0 bases from V and 4 bases from J, with 7 bases in between. This CDR3 spans 14 amino acids. CDR3 nucleotides: TGCGCCAGCAGCCAAGACGTGGGAGGAAACACCATATATTTT. Protein sequence: CASSQDVGGNTIYF.

V is TRBV10-1 and J is TRBJ1-1; D is unresolved. Germline V lookup: CDR1 WNHNN, CDR2 SYGVQD (reference sequence). The CDR3 runs to 14 residues. V was trimmed by 8 bases and J by 3 bases, leaving 16 bases between them. CDR3 DNA sequence: TGCGCCAGCCGCCCAACCAAGGACCACACTGAAGCTTTCTTT. Translating gives CASRPTKDHTEAFF.

The chain links TRBV27 to TRBJ1-1; D possibly corresponds to TRBD1 (6 bases). The CDR3 runs to 17 residues. Per the germline V gene, CDR1 is MNHEY and CDR2 is SMNVEV (reference sequence). With 5 bases removed from V and 0 bases from J, the gap between germline ends came to 19 bases. CDR3 bases: TGTGCCAGCAGTATACTTGACCCGACAGGTGTGAACACTGAAGCTTTCTTT. Encoded protein: CASSILDPTGVNTEAFF.